The TCR beta chain described here comes from a study of beta chain features in type 1 diabetes (dated by TCRdb to 2016 to 2019). For the study in its entirety: Patients and healthy donors did not differ in mean age, gender distribution, total cell number or subset yield. Across all samples, approximately 98,000,000 sorted cells were examined, and cell number per subset correlated strongly with RNA yield. In the study, recently diagnosed type 1 diabetes patients and matched healthy donors were compared on the TCRB repertoires of their sorted circulating CD4+ T cell subsets. Naive and central memory subsets were obtained from all 30 or so donors, but regulatory and stem cell-like memory subsets were isolated from only 8 patients and 8 healthy donors. Study-wide findings and limitations: Because the HLA sub-analyses included only small numbers of individuals, any influence of HLA type on TCRB rearrangement was left unresolved. Shorter templates might have been favored by PCR, but patient and control samples were amplified and corrected together, so both groups would have been affected equally by any skew. Type 1 diabetes patients showed a moderate but significant shortening of TCRB CDR3 length in all four CD4+ subsets. Naive, central memory and regulatory TCRB repertoires appeared more similar among patients than among healthy donors. Sequencing cDNA rather than genomic DNA could over-represent highly expressing activated cells, although activation and CD3 levels did not differ between groups. At VDJ recombination sites, patients with type 1 diabetes made fewer insertions and deleted more nucleotides, a pattern implying thymic rearrangement abnormalities.

This clone came up a few times. Its cognate antigen has yet to be identified. Base qualities are missing; no much larger clone stands one base away. Each donor gave one peripheral blood draw, around 100 mL on average, collected into heparinised tubes. Naive, central memory, regulatory and stem cell-like memory CD4+ T cells were sorted on a BD FACSAria II using a panel including CD45RO, CCR7, CD25, CD127, CD95 and CD27. Purity was above 95% for every sorted population. PBMCs were separated immediately by Lymphoprep density gradient centrifugation and were stained directly, without being cultured. To minimize batch effects, samples were stained and sorted in pairs, one healthy donor with one patient per experiment. CDR1 and CDR2, per the germline V gene (reference sequence), are SEHNR and FQNEAQ. Germline trimming amounts to 6 bases on V and 6 bases on J, with 6 as the count of junction bases outside the gene matches. Including cysteine and phenylalanine, the CDR3 has 13 amino acids. Only the CDR3 DNA is retained, 39 bases long and in frame from the first base.

The High Capacity cDNA Reverse Transcription Kit was used to reverse transcribe all of the isolated RNA, meaning that expressed TCRB transcripts were what got sequenced. Naive, central memory and regulatory T cell samples underwent deep immunoSEQ sequencing, averaging roughly 3.3 million total reads per sample. Sorted cells were lysed in RLT buffer, and RNA was extracted using DNase-treated RNeasy Micro or Mini kits according to cell number. Each cell subset was processed separately to prevent cross-contamination, with patient and healthy donor samples processed together. The immunoSEQ multiplex PCR was used to amplify TCRB sequences from cDNA, yielding 87-bp fragments that span the CDR3 region. Sequencing of the amplicons was done on the Illumina HiSeq platform. In the authors' own workflow: Synthetic template baselines were used to correct PCR bias computationally, reads within Hamming distance 2 were collapsed, and singletons that could not be merged were discarded. Reads were aligned against IMGT so that V, D and J genes, CDR3 length and insertions or deletions at six rearrangement sites could be assigned. Clonotype counts were normalized to sorted cell number within each subset before computing true diversity and Gini coefficients with the tcR R package. The overlap coefficient, calculated on TCRB nucleotide sequences, was used to measure repertoire sharing. Out-of-frame TCRB sequences from naive cells were analyzed to stand in for the pre-selection repertoire. TCRdb retrieved this table from immuneACCESS and kept in-frame rearrangements only. Not all clones are present; in checked studies, unresolved V genes account for under half, and no reason is known for the remainder. D and trimming were read from the DNA, whereas the V and J calls and clone size are those reported in that table. The sample table holds fewer than 350,000 clones, of which around 19% were seen once. Jointly, the top ten make up under 0.055% of the sample.

Sequencing was done on a sample of naive CD4+ T cells from blood. What the cell subset or site label conveys for this sample: true naive CD4+ T cells. The rearrangement combines TRBV7-9 with TRBJ1-2; 8 of the junction bases match TRBD1. The sequence was obtained from a woman younger than 30 in good health. In nucleotide form, the sequence is TGTGCCAGCAGAGACAGGGGCGTAGATGGCTACACCTTC. Translated, it reads CASRDRGVDGYTF.